The 10 T cell receptor beta chains in this list originate from one sample, sequenced in a study of blood T cell repertoires in COVID-19. Sequencing used immunoSEQ multiplex PCR; TCRdb keeps in-frame clones, though not all of them. The sample holds approximately 230,000 clones, around 85% seen once. Material for sequencing was peripheral blood. Receptor source: a man older than 75 with acute or convalescent COVID-19.

This clone was picked up one time. The chain has TRBV11-1 and TRBJ2-1, with 7 bases matching TRBD1. V dropped 5 bases and J dropped 3; count of bases not matched to a gene: 10. This CDR3 has 16 amino acids. Germline values: CDR1 SGHAT, CDR2 FQDESV (reference sequence). CDR3 nucleotide sequence: TGTGCCAGCAGCCCTCGGACAGGTCTCAACTACAATGAGCAGTTCTTC. Translating gives CASSPRTGLNYNEQFF. Looking up the rest from reference TRBV11-1 and TRBJ2-1 gives the full variable domain: EAEVAQSPRYKITEKSQAVAFWCDPISGHATLYWYRQILGQGPELLVQFQDESVVDDSQLPKDRFSAERLKGVDSTLKIQPAELGDSAMYLCASSPRTGLNYNEQFFGPGTRLTVL.

The chain employs TRBV10-2 and TRBJ1-2, with D possibly matching TRBD1 (6 bases). Germline V gene lookup returns CDR1 WSHSY and CDR2 SAAADI. The V and J ends lost 5 bases and 4 bases respectively, with 14 bases between them. CDR3 length: 14 residues. The CDR3 region is CASSFDRSGYGYTF. Written as DNA, the CDR3 is TGCGCCAGCAGTTTCGACAGGTCCGGCTATGGCTACACCTTC.

The rearrangement links TRBV9 to TRBJ2-1; TRBD2 matches 10 bases. The CDR3 runs to 17 residues. The V gene end was trimmed by 4 bases and the J gene end by 14 bases; junction bases not matched to a gene: 21. CDR1 is SGDLS and CDR2 is YYNGEE in the germline V gene. The CDR3 region has the DNA TGTGCCAGCAGCCGAGACTCGAATAGCGGGAGGTCCACCTGGGAGTTCTTC. Translation: CASSRDSNSGRSTWEFF.

This clone has a single count. The genes are TRBV2 and TRBJ2-7; TRBD1 matches at 8 bases. Germline CDR1 SNHLY, CDR2 FYNNEI. The CDR3 has 15 residues. The trim removed 8 bases at V and 7 bases at J, leaving 16 bases unmatched. CDR3 amino acids: CASLGVGQGSREQYF. Here the CDR3 DNA reads TGTGCCAGCTTGGGGGTAGGACAGGGTTCCCGGGAGCAGTACTTC.

This clone was recorded only once. The rearrangement uses TRBV5-1 and TRBJ1-1; possible D gene TRBD1, 5 bases. CDR1 is SGHRS and CDR2 is YFSETQ in the germline V gene. Trimming took off 6 bases at V and 7 bases at J, with 16 bases between the two ends. CDR3 length: 13 amino acids. The CDR3 nucleotides are TGCGCCAGCAACTTAGGAGGGGCGGGTGAAGCTTTCTTT. This sequence encodes CASNLGGAGEAFF.

This clone has just a few counts. The V and J genes are TRBV21-1 and TRBJ1-3; the table's D call TRBD1 went unverified against the DNA. TRBV21-1 is annotated as a pseudogene. The CDR3 spans 17 residues. The CDR3 protein is CASSKDGGQGDRNTIYF. The CDR3 nucleotides read TGTGCCAGCAGCAAAGATGGGGGACAGGGGGACAGAAACACCATATATTTT.

The chain couples TRBV6-5 to TRBJ2-7; TRBD1 matches at 9 bases. The V segment lost 5 bases and the J segment 6 bases; nucleotides outside the gene matches: 11. Germline V gene lookup returns CDR1 MNHEY and CDR2 SVGAGI. The CDR3 is made up of 15 amino acids. CDR3 nucleotides: TGTGCCAGCAGTCCCAGACCGGGACAGGGCGGCGAGCAGTACTTC. It is translated as CASSPRPGQGGEQYF.

The V gene is TRBV6-5, the J gene TRBJ2-1; D not certain. The germline V gene has CDR1 MNHEY and CDR2 SVGAGI. The CDR3 covers 12 residues. V was cut by 7 bases and J by 9 bases, with 13 bases left in between. CDR3 sequence: CASKGSIREQFF. CDR3 bases: TGTGCCAGCAAAGGTAGCATACGTGAGCAGTTCTTC.

J is TRBJ1-6 and V is TRBV19; perhaps TRBD1 as D (6 bases). The V end lost 1 base, the J end lost 5 bases, and 12 bases lay between the germline ends. The CDR3 consists of 16 residues. Per germline, CDR1 LNHDA and CDR2 SQIVND (reference sequence). CDR3 sequence (DNA): TGTGCCAGTAGTATAGGGAGGACAGCCAATAATTCACCCCTCCACTTT. Translated, it gives CASSIGRTANNSPLHF.

This rearrangement joins TRBV30 to TRBJ1-6, with TRBD1 matching over 8 bases. Germline assignment: CDR1 GTSNPN and CDR2 SVGIG (reference sequence). The length of the CDR3 is 14 residues. J gave up 8 bases and V 4 bases, and 7 bases lay outside the gene matches. This CDR3 reads CAWKAGTGYSPLHF. The CDR3 DNA sequence: TGTGCCTGGAAAGCCGGGACAGGATATTCACCCCTCCACTTT.